This T cell receptor beta chain was sequenced in a study of blood T cell repertoires in COVID-19. Germline lookup yields CDR1 MDHEN and CDR2 SYDVKM. V shed 6 bases and J shed 7 bases, with 19 bases lying between them. The CDR3 loop spans 15 amino acids. Sequencing used immunoSEQ multiplex PCR; TCRdb keeps in-frame clones, though not all of them. The sample has approximately 50,000 clones, 85% seen once; the top ten hold roughly a tenth. This sequence joins TRBV28 and TRBJ2-1; possible D gene TRBD1, 6 bases. The clonotype was recovered from a human donor in a cohort sampled during active COVID-19. The sample was peripheral blood. The DNA of the CDR3 is TGTGCCAGCAGAGCACCCGGGACCACAGGGAATGAGCAGTTCTTC. Translating gives CASRAPGTTGNEQFF.